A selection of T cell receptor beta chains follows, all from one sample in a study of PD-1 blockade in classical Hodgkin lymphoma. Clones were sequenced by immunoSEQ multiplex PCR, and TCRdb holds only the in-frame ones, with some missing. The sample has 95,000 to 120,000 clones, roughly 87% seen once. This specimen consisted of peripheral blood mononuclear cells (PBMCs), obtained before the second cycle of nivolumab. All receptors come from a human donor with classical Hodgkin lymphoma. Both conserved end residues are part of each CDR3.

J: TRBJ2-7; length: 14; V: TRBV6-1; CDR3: CASSEWAPPYEQYF
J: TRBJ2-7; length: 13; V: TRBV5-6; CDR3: CASSFGGSYEQYF
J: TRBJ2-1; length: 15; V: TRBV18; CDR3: CASSPEDRNYNEQFF
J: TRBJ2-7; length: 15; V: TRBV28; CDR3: CASSLGTGVPYEQYF
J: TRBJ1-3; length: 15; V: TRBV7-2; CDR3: CASSGRLGAGNTIYF
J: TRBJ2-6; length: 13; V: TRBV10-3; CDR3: CAISSAGTNVLTF
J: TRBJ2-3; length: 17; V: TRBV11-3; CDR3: CASSLGKTGGPRDTQYF
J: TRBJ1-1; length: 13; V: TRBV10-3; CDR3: CATSGQGGTEAFF
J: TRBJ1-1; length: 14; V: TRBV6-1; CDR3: CASKEGGRSTEAFF
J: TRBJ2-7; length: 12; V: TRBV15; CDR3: CATSRADYEQYF
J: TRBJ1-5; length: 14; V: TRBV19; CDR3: CASSVRDRGAPQHF
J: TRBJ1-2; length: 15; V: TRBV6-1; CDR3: CASSEARGAVYGYTF
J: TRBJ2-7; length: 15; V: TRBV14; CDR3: CASSHWGQGPYEQYF
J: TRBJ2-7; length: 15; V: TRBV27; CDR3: CASSSPGRLEDEQYF
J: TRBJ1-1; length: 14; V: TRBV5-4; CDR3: CASSLSLQGTEAFF
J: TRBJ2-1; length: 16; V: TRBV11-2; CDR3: CASSLGGGGAHNEQFF
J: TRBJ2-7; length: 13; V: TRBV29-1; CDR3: CSVTGTRGFEQYF
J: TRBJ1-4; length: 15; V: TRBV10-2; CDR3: CASKSSPATNEKLFF
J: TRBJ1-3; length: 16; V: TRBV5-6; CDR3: CASSTGPLPTGNTIYF
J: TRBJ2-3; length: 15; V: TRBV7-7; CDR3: CASSLVAGSTDTQYF
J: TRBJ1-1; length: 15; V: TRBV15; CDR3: CATSRDGQANTEAFF
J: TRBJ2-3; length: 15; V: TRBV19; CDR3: CASSGTSFSTDTQYF
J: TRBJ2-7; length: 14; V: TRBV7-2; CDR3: CASSFGTTTGEQYF
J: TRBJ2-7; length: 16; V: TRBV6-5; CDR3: CASSSGDSRSSYEQYF
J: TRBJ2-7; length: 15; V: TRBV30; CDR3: CAWSVQENRRGEQYF
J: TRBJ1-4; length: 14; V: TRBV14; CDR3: CASSLGQGYEKLFF
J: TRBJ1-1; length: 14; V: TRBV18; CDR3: CASSQRQQNTEAFF
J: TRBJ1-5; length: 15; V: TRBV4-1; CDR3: CASSIRDRDNQPQHF
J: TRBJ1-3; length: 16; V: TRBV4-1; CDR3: CASSQDHGTTGNTIYF
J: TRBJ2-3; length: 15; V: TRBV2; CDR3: CASKGWLAYTDTQYF
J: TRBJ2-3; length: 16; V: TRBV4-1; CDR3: CASSFGPERVTDTQYF
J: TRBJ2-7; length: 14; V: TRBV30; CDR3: CAGYTSGRSYEQYF
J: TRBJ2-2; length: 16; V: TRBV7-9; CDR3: CASSLAAGANTGELFF
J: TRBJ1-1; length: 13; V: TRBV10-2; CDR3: CASIRGTGTEAFF